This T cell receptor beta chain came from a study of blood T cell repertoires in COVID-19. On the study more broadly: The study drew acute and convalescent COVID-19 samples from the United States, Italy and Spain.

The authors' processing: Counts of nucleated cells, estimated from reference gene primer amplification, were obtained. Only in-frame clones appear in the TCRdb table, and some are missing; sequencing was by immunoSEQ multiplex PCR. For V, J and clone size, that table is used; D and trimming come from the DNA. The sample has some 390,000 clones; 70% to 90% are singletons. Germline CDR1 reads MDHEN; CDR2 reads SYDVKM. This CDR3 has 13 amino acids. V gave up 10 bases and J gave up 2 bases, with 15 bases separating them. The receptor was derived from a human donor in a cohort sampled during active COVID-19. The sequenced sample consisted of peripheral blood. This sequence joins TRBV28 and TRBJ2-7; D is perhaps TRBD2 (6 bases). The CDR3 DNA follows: TGTGCCACCCGGCTGGCTAGCGCCTACGAGCAGTACTTC. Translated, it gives CATRLASAYEQYF.